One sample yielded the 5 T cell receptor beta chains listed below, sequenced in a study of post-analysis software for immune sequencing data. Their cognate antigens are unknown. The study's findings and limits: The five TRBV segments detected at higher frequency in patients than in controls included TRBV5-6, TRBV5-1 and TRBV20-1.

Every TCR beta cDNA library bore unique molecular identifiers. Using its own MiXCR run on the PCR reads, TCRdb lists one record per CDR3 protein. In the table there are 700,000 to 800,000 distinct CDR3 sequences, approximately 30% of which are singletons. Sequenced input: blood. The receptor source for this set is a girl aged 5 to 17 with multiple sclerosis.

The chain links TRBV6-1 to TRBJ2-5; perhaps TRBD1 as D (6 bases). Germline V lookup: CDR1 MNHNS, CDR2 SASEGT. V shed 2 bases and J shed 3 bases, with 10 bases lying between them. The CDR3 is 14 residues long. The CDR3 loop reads CASSEWTEKETQYF. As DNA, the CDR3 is TGTGCCAGCAGTGAATGGACAGAGAAAGAGACCCAGTACTTC.

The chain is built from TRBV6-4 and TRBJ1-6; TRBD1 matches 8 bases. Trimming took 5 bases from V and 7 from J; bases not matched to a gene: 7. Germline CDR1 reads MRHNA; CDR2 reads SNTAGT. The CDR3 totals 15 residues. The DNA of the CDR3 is TGTGCCAGCAGTCCCGGACAGGGACCCAATTCACCCCTCCACTTT. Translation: CASSPGQGPNSPLHF.

The CDR3 loop is CASSLNWQALDYGYTF. The DNA for the CDR3 is TGTGCCAGCAGTTTAAATTGGCAGGCCCTCGACTATGGCTACACCTTC. The chain combines TRBV27 with TRBJ1-2; no clear D. Per the germline V gene, CDR1 is MNHEY and CDR2 is SMNVEV (reference sequence). Trimming shortened V by 2 bases and J by 3 bases, and 16 bases separated the two germline ends. This CDR3 is 16 amino acids long.

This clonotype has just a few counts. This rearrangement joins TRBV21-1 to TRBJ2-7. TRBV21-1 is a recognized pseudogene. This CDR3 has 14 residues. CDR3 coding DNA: TGTGCCAGCAGCAAAGTGAACACGTCCTACGAGCAGTACTTC. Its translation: CASSKVNTSYEQYF.

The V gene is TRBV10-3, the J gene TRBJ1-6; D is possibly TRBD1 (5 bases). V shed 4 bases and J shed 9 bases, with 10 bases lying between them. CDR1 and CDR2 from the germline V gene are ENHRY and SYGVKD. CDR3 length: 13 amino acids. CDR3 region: CAISVGGVSPLHF. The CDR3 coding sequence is TGTGCCATCAGTGTTGGAGGGGTTTCACCCCTCCACTTT.